This T cell receptor (beta chain) comes out of a study of PD-L1 blockade in urothelial cancer. Study-level information: Patients initiated atezolizumab in the mid-2010s at 1,200 mg intravenously every 3 weeks. Study outcomes and limitations: For durable-benefit patients, tumor-associated blood clones expanded more at 3 weeks.

The time point here: peripheral blood 6 weeks after treatment start. Disease in patients was locally advanced or metastatic urothelial carcinoma. Between 1 and 8 samples per patient were obtained, pretreatment and on-treatment. The repertoire was sequenced with immunoSEQ multiplex PCR; TCRdb's copy has only in-frame clones and lacks some. The sample includes 80,000 to 95,000 clones, 83% seen only once; the top ten take under 10%. On this clone: The antigen is not known.

This sample comprised PBMCs, obtained around atezolizumab (anti-PD-L1) treatment. The receptor comes from an older man with urothelial cancer.

CDR3 DNA: TGTGCCAGCAGCCTCGAGGTTAACTATGGCTACACCTTC. The encoded protein is CASSLEVNYGYTF. The V call is TRBV6-5, the J call TRBJ1-2; no definite D call. The CDR3 totals 13 residues. Trimming removed 6 bases at V and 1 base at J, with 9 bases between. CDR1 is MNHEY, CDR2 SVGAGI, per germline.